This T cell receptor (beta chain) was captured in a study of blood T cells in healthy people across ages. General study results and limits: It was not possible, with unsorted PBMCs, to conclusively compare naive and antigen-experienced cells.

This clonotype has only a few counts. Its antigen is unidentified. A J-beta primer mix and a sample-barcoded 5' primer were used in a second PCR of about 7 to 12 cycles. From the 5' RACE reads, TCRdb called clonotypes with MiXCR, one entry per CDR3 protein. The sample includes more than 650,000 distinct CDR3 sequences, over 20% of them seen just once. This clonotype was obtained from a man aged 65 to 79 in good health. The sample comprised blood.

CDR3 coding DNA: TGTGCCAGCAGCTCCGACAGAACATATGGCTACACCTTC. Protein: CASSSDRTYGYTF. J is TRBJ1-2 and V is TRBV6-6; TRBD1 is a possible D gene (5 bases). The CDR3 extends over 13 amino acids. Deletions cut 6 bases from V and 5 bases from J, with 13 bases between. Germline V gene lookup returns CDR1 MNHNY and CDR2 SVGAGI (reference sequence).